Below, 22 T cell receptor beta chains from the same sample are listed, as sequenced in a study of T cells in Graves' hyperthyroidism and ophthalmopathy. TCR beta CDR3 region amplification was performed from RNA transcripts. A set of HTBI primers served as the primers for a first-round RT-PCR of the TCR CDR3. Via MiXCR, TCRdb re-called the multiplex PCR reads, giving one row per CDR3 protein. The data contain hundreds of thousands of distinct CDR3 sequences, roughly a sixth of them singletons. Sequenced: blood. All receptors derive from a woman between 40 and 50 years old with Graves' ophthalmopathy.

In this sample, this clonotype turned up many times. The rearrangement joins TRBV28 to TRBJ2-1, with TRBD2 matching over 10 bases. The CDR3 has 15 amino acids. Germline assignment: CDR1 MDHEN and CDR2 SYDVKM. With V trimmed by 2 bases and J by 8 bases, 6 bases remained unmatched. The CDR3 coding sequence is TGTGCCAGCAGTTTAGCGTCTAGCGGGAGCTATGAGCAGTTCTTC. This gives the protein CASSLASSGSYEQFF.

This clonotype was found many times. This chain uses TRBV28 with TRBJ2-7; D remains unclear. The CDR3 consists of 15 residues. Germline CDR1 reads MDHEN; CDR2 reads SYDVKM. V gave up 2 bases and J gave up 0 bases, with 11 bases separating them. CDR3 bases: TGTGCCAGCAGTTTAGTGTTAGACTTCTCCTACGAGCAGTACTTC. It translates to CASSLVLDFSYEQYF.

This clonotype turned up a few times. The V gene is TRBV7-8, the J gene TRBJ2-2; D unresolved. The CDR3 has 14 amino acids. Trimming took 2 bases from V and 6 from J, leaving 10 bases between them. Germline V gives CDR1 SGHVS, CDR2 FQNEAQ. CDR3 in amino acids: CASSLLPIAGELFF. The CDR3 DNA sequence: TGTGCCAGCAGCTTACTCCCTATTGCCGGGGAGCTGTTTTTT.

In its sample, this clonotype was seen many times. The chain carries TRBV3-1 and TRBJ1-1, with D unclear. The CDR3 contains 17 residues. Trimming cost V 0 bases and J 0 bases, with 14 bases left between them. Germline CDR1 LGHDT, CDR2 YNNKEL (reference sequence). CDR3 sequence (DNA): TGTGCCAGCAGCCAAGAATGGTCGGACCCTATGAACACTGAAGCTTTCTTT. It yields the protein CASSQEWSDPMNTEAFF.

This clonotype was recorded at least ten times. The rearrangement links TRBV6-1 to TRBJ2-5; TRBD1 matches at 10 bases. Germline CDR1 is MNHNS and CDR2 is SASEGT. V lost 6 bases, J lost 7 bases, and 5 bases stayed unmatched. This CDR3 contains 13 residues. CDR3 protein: CASSKDRGGTQYF. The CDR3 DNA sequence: TGTGCCAGCAGCAAGGACAGGGGGGGGACCCAGTACTTC.

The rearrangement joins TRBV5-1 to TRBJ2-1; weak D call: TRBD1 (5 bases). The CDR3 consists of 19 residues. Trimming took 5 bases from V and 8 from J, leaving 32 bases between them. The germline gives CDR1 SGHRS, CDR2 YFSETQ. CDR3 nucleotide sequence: TGCGCCAGCAGTAGAACGGGTCAGAAGGGGCTAGGGATCATCGATGAGCAGTTCTTC. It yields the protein CASSRTGQKGLGIIDEQFF.

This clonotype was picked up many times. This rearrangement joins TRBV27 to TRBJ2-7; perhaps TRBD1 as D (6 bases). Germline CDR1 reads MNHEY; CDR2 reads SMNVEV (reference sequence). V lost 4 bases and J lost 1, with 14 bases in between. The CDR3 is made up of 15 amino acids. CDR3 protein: CASSSRQGSSYEQYF. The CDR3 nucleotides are TGTGCCAGCAGTTCCCGGCAGGGGTCATCCTACGAGCAGTACTTC.

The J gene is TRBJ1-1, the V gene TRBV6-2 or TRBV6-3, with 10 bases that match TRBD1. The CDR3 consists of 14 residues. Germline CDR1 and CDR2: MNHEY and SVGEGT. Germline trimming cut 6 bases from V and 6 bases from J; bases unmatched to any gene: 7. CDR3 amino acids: CASSPDRGQAEAFF. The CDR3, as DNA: TGTGCCAGCAGCCCCGACAGGGGGCAGGCTGAAGCTTTCTTT.

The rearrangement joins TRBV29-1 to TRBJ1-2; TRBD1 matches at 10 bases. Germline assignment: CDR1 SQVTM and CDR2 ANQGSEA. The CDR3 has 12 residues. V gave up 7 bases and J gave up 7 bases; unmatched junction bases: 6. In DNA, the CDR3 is TGCAGCGCTGCCCGGGACAGGGGTGGCTACACCTTC. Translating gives CSAARDRGGYTF.

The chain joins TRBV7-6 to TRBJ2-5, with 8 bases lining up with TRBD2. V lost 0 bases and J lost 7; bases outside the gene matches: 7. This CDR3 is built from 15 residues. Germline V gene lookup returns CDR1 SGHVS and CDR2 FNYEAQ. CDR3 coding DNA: TGTGCCAGCAGCTTAGCGGGCGGGGGGACCGGGACCCAGTACTTC. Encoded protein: CASSLAGGGTGTQYF. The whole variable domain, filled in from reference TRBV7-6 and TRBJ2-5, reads GAGVSQSPRYKVTKRGQDVALRCDPISGHVSLYWYRQALGQGPEFLTYFNYEAQQDKSGLPNDRFSAERPEGSISTLTIQRTEQRDSAMYRCASSLAGGGTGTQYFGPGTRLLVL.

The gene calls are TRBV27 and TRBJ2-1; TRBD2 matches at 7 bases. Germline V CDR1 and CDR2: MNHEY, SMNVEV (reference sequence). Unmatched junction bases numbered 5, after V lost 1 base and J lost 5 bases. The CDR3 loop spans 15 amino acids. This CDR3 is CASSLWGEGHNEQFF. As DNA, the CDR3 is TGTGCCAGCAGTTTATGGGGGGAGGGCCACAATGAGCAGTTCTTC.

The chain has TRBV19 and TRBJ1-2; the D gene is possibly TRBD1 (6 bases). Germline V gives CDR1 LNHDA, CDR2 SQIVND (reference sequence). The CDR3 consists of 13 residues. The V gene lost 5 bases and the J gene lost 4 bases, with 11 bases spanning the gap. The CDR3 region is CASSQRGSYGYTF. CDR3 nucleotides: TGTGCCAGTAGTCAGAGGGGGAGCTATGGCTACACCTTC. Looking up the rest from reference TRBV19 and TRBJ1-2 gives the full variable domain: DGGITQSPKYLFRKEGQNVTLSCEQNLNHDAMYWYRQDPGQGLRLIYYSQIVNDFQKGDIAEGYSVSREKKESFPLTVTSAQKNPTAFYLCASSQRGSYGYTFGSGTRLTVV.

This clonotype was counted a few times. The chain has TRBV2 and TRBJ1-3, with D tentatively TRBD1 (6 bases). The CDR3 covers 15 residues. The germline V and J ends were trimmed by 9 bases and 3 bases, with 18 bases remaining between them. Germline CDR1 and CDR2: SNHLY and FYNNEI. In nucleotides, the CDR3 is TGTGCCAGTAGAGAGGACAGTTACGTTGGAAACACCATATATTTT. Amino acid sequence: CASREDSYVGNTIYF.

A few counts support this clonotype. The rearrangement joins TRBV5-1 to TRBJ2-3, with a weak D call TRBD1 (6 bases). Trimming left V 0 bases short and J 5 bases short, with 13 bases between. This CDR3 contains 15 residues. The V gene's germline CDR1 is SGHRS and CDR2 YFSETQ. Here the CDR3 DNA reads TGCGCCAGCAGCTTGGGGGGGCTAGAGGGAGATACGCAGTATTTT. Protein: CASSLGGLEGDTQYF.

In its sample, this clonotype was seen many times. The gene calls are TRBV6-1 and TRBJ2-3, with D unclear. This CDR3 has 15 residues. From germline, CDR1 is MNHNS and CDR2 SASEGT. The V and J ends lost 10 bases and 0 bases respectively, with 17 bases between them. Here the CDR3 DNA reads TGTGCCACCTACCGTGGCCGACCCAGCACAGATACGCAGTATTTT. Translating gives CATYRGRPSTDTQYF.

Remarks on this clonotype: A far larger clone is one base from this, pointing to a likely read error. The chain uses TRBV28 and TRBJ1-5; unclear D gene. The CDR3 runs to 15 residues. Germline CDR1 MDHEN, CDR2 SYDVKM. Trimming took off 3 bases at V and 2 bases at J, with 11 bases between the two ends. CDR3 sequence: CASSFSGYGNQPQHF. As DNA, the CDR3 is TGTGCCAGCAGTTTTTCGGGCTATGGCAATCAGCCCCAGCATTTT.

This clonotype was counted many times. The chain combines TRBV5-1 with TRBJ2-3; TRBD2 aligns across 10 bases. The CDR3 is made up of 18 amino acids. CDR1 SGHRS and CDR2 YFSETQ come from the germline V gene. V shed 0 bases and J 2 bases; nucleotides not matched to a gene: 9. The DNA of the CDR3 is TGCGCCAGCAGCTTGGGAGCGGGGGGGCCTCTTGACACAGATACGCAGTATTTT. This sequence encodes CASSLGAGGPLDTDTQYF.

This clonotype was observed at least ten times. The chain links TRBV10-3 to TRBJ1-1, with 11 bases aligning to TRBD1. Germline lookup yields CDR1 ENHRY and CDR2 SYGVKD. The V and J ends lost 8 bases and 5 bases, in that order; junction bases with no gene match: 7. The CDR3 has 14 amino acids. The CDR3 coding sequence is TGTGCCATCGCACCGGGACAGGGGGGGACTGAAGCTTTCTTT. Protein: CAIAPGQGGTEAFF.

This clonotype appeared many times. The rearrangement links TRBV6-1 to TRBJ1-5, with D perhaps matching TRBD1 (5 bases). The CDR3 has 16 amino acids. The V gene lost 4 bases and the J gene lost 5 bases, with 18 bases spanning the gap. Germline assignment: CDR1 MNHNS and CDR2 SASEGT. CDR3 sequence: CASSGPGRARHQPQHF. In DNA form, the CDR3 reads TGTGCCAGCAGTGGACCGGGACGCGCAAGACATCAGCCCCAGCATTTT.

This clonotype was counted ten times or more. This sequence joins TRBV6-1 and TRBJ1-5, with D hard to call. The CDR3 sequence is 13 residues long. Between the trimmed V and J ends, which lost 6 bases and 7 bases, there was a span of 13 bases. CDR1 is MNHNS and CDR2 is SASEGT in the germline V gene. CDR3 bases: TGTGCCAGCAGAGAACTTACAGCGCAGCCCCAGCATTTT. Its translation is CASRELTAQPQHF.

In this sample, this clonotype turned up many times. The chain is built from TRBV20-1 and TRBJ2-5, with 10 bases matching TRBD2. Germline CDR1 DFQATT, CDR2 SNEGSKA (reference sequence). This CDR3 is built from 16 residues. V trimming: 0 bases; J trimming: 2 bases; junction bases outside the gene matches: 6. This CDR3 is CSARDRTSGLQETQYF. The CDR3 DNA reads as TGCAGTGCTAGAGACCGGACTAGCGGATTACAAGAGACCCAGTACTTC.

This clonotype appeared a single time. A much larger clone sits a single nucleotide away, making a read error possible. The CDR3 loop is CGSKWGTEAFF. The DNA of the CDR3 is TGTGGCAGTAAATGGGGGACTGAAGCTTTCTTT. The V call is TRBV19, the J call TRBJ1-1; weak D call: TRBD1 (5 bases). Germline V gives CDR1 LNHDA, CDR2 SQIVND (reference sequence). The CDR3 runs 11 residues.